These 28 T cell receptor beta chains were sequenced from one sample in a study of CD8 T cells in Susac syndrome. cDNA came from about 0.5 to 1 ug RNA primed by random hexamers. One entry per CDR3 protein results from TCRdb running MiXCR on the immunoSEQ multiplex PCR reads. The repertoire includes 160,000 or so distinct CDR3 sequences, approximately 93% of them detected once, and around 0.093% sits in the top ten. The material sequenced was CD4+ T cells from PBMCs. The receptors derive from a human donor with multiple sclerosis.

The chain combines TRBV18 with TRBJ1-1, with TRBD1 identical over 9 bases. The CDR3 is 15 residues long. Germline CDR1 reads KGHSH; CDR2 reads LQKENI. Trimming at V came to 1 base and at J to 6 bases, leaving 6 bases not matched to a gene. The CDR3 coding sequence is TGTGCCAGCTCACCACGAGGACAGGGGTCGGCTGAAGCTTTCTTT. Its translation is CASSPRGQGSAEAFF.

The V call is TRBV20-1, the J call TRBJ1-2; D remains ambiguous. The CDR3 sequence is 12 residues long. Germline lookup yields CDR1 DFQATT and CDR2 SNEGSKA (reference sequence). Deletions cut 6 bases from V and 6 bases from J, with 14 bases between. CDR3 sequence reads: CSAAARVHGYTF. The CDR3 nucleotides are TGCAGTGCCGCCGCGCGGGTCCATGGCTACACCTTC.

The chain couples TRBV5-4 to TRBJ1-2; the D is unclear. CDR1 is SGHNT, CDR2 YYREEE, per germline (reference sequence). V lost 2 bases to trimming and J lost 8 bases, with 16 bases between them. The CDR3 loop spans 14 amino acids. The CDR3 sequence: CASSFGERGRGYTF. The CDR3 DNA follows: TGTGCCAGCAGCTTTGGGGAACGAGGCCGGGGCTACACCTTC.

The V and J genes are TRBV5-6 and TRBJ1-2; maybe TRBD1 (5 bases). V shed 8 bases and J shed 4 bases, with 18 bases lying between them. CDR3 size: 14 residues. Germline loops: CDR1 SGHDT, CDR2 YYEEEE. The chain's CDR3 is CASIGAARFYGYTF. CDR3 bases: TGTGCCAGTATAGGGGCAGCGAGATTCTATGGCTACACCTTC.

V and J are TRBV7-2 and TRBJ1-1; D perhaps matches TRBD1 (5 bases). There are 13 residues in the CDR3. Germline loops: CDR1 SGHTA, CDR2 FQGNSA. Trimming cost V 5 bases and J 6 bases, with 13 bases left between them. The CDR3 protein is CASSPQGLSEAFF. CDR3 coding DNA: TGTGCCAGCAGCCCCCAGGGTCTTTCTGAAGCTTTCTTT.

In its sample, this clonotype was seen once. The chain recombines TRBV18 with TRBJ1-1; D not certain. CDR1 and CDR2 from the germline V gene are KGHSH and LQKENI. The CDR3 extends over 12 amino acids. V was shortened by 2 bases and J by 5 bases, with 6 bases between the two germline ends. The CDR3 loop reads CASSPLGTEAFF. The CDR3 coding sequence is TGTGCCAGCTCACCATTAGGAACTGAAGCTTTCTTT.

The V call is TRBV24-1, the J call TRBJ2-2, with D perhaps matching TRBD1 (5 bases). The CDR3 has 17 residues. Per the germline V gene, CDR1 is KGHDR and CDR2 is SFDVKD. Trimming shortened V by 3 bases and J by 4 bases, and 17 bases separated the two germline ends. CDR3 amino acids: CATSDPGHPATTGELFF. CDR3 bases: TGTGCCACCAGTGATCCCGGACACCCGGCGACCACCGGGGAGCTGTTTTTT.

This sequence joins TRBV24-1 and TRBJ2-1; 7 nucleotides match TRBD2. The junction had 9 bases not matched to a gene; V was cut back by 5 bases and J by 6 bases. Germline V CDR1 and CDR2: KGHDR, SFDVKD. There are 15 residues in the CDR3. The chain's CDR3 is CATSGQAGALNEQFF. Here the CDR3 DNA reads TGTGCCACCAGTGGGCAGGCGGGAGCCCTCAATGAGCAGTTCTTC.

This chain links TRBV7-9 with TRBJ1-2; D unresolved. In germline, CDR1 is SEHNR, CDR2 FQNEAQ (reference sequence). The CDR3 contains 12 residues. Trimming cost V 7 bases and J 5 bases, with 11 bases left between them. CDR3 DNA: TGTGCCAGCACCCCCCCCGGGTATGGCTACACCTTC. Translating gives CASTPPGYGYTF.

The chain recombines TRBV9 with TRBJ2-7, with a weak D call TRBD2 (6 bases). Trimming took off 4 bases at V and 2 bases at J, with 16 bases between the two ends. The CDR3 sequence is 15 residues long. The germline gives CDR1 SGDLS, CDR2 YYNGEE. The CDR3 loop is CASSCALAITYEQYF. CDR3 coding DNA: TGTGCCAGCAGCTGTGCCCTAGCGATCACCTACGAGCAGTACTTC.

CDR3 region: CASSLPSWRSGANVLTF. In DNA form, the CDR3 reads TGTGCCAGCAGTTTACCGAGTTGGAGGTCTGGGGCCAACGTCCTGACTTTC. The chain combines TRBV12-3 or TRBV12-4 with TRBJ2-6; perhaps TRBD2 as D (5 bases). Trimming took 2 bases from V and 1 from J, leaving 12 bases between them. The CDR3 spans 17 residues.

The chain recombines TRBV4-2 with TRBJ2-3; 12 bases match TRBD2. Germline CDR1 and CDR2: LGHNA and YNFKEQ. This CDR3 contains 17 residues. V trimming: 0 bases; J trimming: 4 bases; junction bases outside the gene matches: 5. This CDR3 is CASSQDRPSGRADTQYF. CDR3 DNA sequence: TGTGCCAGCAGCCAAGATCGGCCTAGCGGGAGGGCAGATACGCAGTATTTT.

This chain connects TRBV7-6 to TRBJ1-3; 10 nucleotides align to TRBD1. The ends lost 5 bases at V and 0 bases at J; junction bases unmatched: 4. The CDR3 sequence is 16 residues long. CDR1 is SGHVS, CDR2 FNYEAQ, per germline. The CDR3 here is CASSPGQGSSGNTIYF. In DNA, the CDR3 is TGTGCCAGCAGCCCGGGACAGGGGTCCTCTGGAAACACCATATATTTT.

The rearrangement uses TRBV29-1 and TRBJ2-5, with no clear D. Germline CDR1 reads SQVTM; CDR2 reads ANQGSEA. The CDR3 totals 13 residues. Trimming left V 4 bases short and J 2 bases short, with 11 bases between. CDR3 sequence (DNA): TGCAGCGTTGTAGGGTCAACTCAAGAGACCCAGTACTTC. Its protein is CSVVGSTQETQYF.

This clonotype was observed a handful of times. The chain joins TRBV9 to TRBJ2-1; TRBD2 agrees at 12 bases. The V segment lost 4 bases and the J segment 4 bases; nucleotides outside the gene matches: 6. The CDR3 sequence is 16 residues long. The germline CDR1 and CDR2 sequences are SGDLS and YYNGEE. In nucleotides, the CDR3 is TGTGCCAGCAGCCCTACCGGGACTAGCGGGTACAATGAGCAGTTCTTC. It encodes CASSPTGTSGYNEQFF. The full variable domain, in which reference TRBV9 and TRBJ2-1 provide the parts outside the CDR3, is DSGVTQTPKHLITATGQRVTLRCSPRSGDLSVYWYQQSLDQGLQFLIQYYNGEERAKGNILERFSAQQFPDLHSELNLSSLELGDSALYFCASSPTGTSGYNEQFFGPGTRLTVL.

The chain links TRBV29-1 to TRBJ1-2, with D maybe TRBD1 (6 bases). Germline values: CDR1 SQVTM, CDR2 ANQGSEA. With 7 bases removed from V and 3 bases from J, the gap between germline ends came to 15 bases. The length of the CDR3 is 13 residues. CDR3 DNA sequence: TGCAGCGCCGCTCAGACAGGATACTATGGCTACACCTTC. It codes for CSAAQTGYYGYTF.

The J gene is TRBJ1-2, the V gene TRBV29-1; 12 positions match TRBD1. The CDR3 is made up of 15 amino acids. Trimming took 6 bases from V and 0 from J; bases not matched to a gene: 5. CDR1 and CDR2 (germline): SQVTM, ANQGSEA. The chain's CDR3 is CSVAGTGGSNYGYTF. CDR3 nucleotide sequence: TGCAGCGTGGCCGGGACAGGGGGCTCTAACTATGGCTACACCTTC.

V usage is TRBV29-1 and J usage is TRBJ2-2; tentatively, D is TRBD1 or TRBD2 (5 bases each). The CDR3 consists of 15 residues. In germline, CDR1 is SQVTM, CDR2 ANQGSEA. Trimming left V 3 bases short and J 0 bases short, with 11 bases between. The CDR3 bases are TGCAGCGTTGAGAAGGGGAGTACGAACACCGGGGAGCTGTTTTTT. It translates to CSVEKGSTNTGELFF.

The chain employs TRBV20-1 and TRBJ2-4, with 7 positions matching TRBD2. There are 14 residues in the CDR3. Per the germline V gene, CDR1 is DFQATT and CDR2 is SNEGSKA (reference sequence). With 0 bases clipped from V and 7 bases from J, the junction kept 6 bases outside the gene matches. In DNA form, the CDR3 reads TGCAGTGCTAGAGATCGACTGGGAGGGAACATTCAGTACTTC. This sequence encodes CSARDRLGGNIQYF.

V gene TRBV15 combines with J gene TRBJ2-1; D perhaps matches TRBD1 (5 bases). Trimming shortened V by 6 bases and J by 5 bases, and 20 bases separated the two germline ends. Germline assignment: CDR1 LNHNV and CDR2 YYDKDF (reference sequence). There are 16 residues in the CDR3. The CDR3, as DNA: TGTGCCACCAGTTCTACCCACAGGCTTCGAAACAATGAGCAGTTCTTC. Protein: CATSSTHRLRNNEQFF.

CDR3 coding DNA: TGTGCCAGTAGTCCAAGGTCCGTGGGTGAGCAGTTCTTC. Amino acids: CASSPRSVGEQFF. This chain connects TRBV19 to TRBJ2-1, with unresolved D. Deletions cut 5 bases from V and 9 bases from J, with 14 bases between. The germline V gene encodes CDR1 LNHDA and CDR2 SQIVND (reference sequence). The CDR3 sequence is 13 residues long.

The V gene is TRBV3-1, the J gene TRBJ2-7, with unresolved D. The V and J ends lost 1 base and 5 bases respectively, with 9 bases between them. There are 13 residues in the CDR3. CDR1 LGHDT and CDR2 YNNKEL come from the germline V gene (reference sequence). CDR3: CASSQGLRNEQYF. The CDR3 DNA reads as TGTGCCAGCAGCCAAGGTTTACGCAACGAGCAGTACTTC.

The chain is built from TRBV2 and TRBJ2-3; TRBD1 is a possible D gene (5 bases). Germline V gives CDR1 SNHLY, CDR2 FYNNEI. The CDR3 runs 15 residues. Trimming removed 3 bases at V and 2 bases at J, with 12 bases between. This chain's CDR3 is CASSEQPGNTDTQYF. CDR3 nucleotide sequence: TGTGCCAGCAGTGAGCAACCAGGGAACACAGATACGCAGTATTTT.

The J gene is TRBJ2-3, the V gene TRBV11-2; no clear D gene. The V and J ends lost 8 bases and 9 bases respectively, with 18 bases between them. The V gene's germline CDR1 is SGHAT and CDR2 FQNNGV. The CDR3 loop spans 13 amino acids. The CDR3 DNA reads as TGTGCCAGCGCAGGCCCCCGCGTAGGAACGCAGTATTTT. Its protein product is CASAGPRVGTQYF.

The J gene is TRBJ2-2, the V gene TRBV5-1, with 8 bases fitting TRBD1. Germline values: CDR1 SGHRS, CDR2 YFSETQ. J gave up 0 bases and V 2 bases, and 3 bases lay outside the gene matches. This CDR3 is 16 amino acids long. CDR3 sequence: CASSFGQGTNTGELFF. The DNA for the CDR3 is TGCGCCAGCAGCTTTGGACAGGGAACGAACACCGGGGAGCTGTTTTTT.

The chain links TRBV20-1 to TRBJ1-2, with D unclear. V was trimmed by 3 bases and J by 2 bases, leaving 16 bases between them. The germline gives CDR1 DFQATT, CDR2 SNEGSKA (reference sequence). The CDR3 is made up of 15 amino acids. The CDR3 spells CSASPTAAVNYGYTF. CDR3 bases: TGCAGTGCTAGCCCGACCGCGGCGGTGAACTATGGCTACACCTTC.

The rearrangement links TRBV6-1 to TRBJ2-2; TRBD1 might be the D (6 bases). From germline, CDR1 is MNHNS and CDR2 SASEGT. Trimming stripped 7 bases from V and 0 bases from J, with 18 bases between. The CDR3 has 17 residues. The CDR3 bases are TGTGCCAGCACTAGGATTACAGGGCTGGCGAACACCGGGGAGCTGTTTTTT. It encodes CASTRITGLANTGELFF.

This chain joins TRBV3-1 and TRBJ1-5, with 9 bases aligning to TRBD1. This CDR3 has 14 residues. The V gene's germline CDR1 is LGHDT and CDR2 YNNKEL (reference sequence). V shed 6 bases and J 4 bases; nucleotides not matched to a gene: 4. In DNA form, the CDR3 reads TGTGCCAGCAGTGCTGACAGGGGGAATCAGCCCCAGCATTTT. As protein: CASSADRGNQPQHF.